This T cell receptor (beta chain) stems from a study of T cells in Graves' hyperthyroidism and ophthalmopathy. From RNA transcripts, TCR beta CDR3 regions were amplified. HTBI primers drove first-round RT-PCR of the TCR CDR3. TCRdb reprocessed the multiplex PCR reads via MiXCR and lists one record per CDR3 protein. The sample records approximately 720,000 distinct CDR3 sequences, around 19% being singletons. Blood from later-ophthalmopathy patients was taken at first hyperthyroidism diagnosis. V lost 6 bases and J lost 2, with 24 bases in between. The CDR3 totals 18 residues. The chain combines TRBV12-3 or TRBV12-4 with TRBJ2-3; a possible D gene is TRBD2 (7 bases). The sequence came from a woman in her 50s with Graves' hyperthyroidism that later progressed to Graves' ophthalmopathy. The sample comprised blood. CDR3 sequence: CASSFSGFTGGVTDTQYF. The CDR3, as DNA: TGTGCCAGCAGCTTTTCGGGTTTCACGGGGGGCGTCACAGATACGCAGTATTTT.